One TCR beta chain is described in this entry. The antigen is undetermined. V lost 2 bases, J lost 7 bases, and 14 bases lay in between. Germline-derived CDR1 and CDR2 are SGHTA and FQGNSA. The CDR3 runs 14 residues. This record belongs to a study of cytomegalovirus exposure and HLA in healthy donors. The study ran its PCR with 60 Vbeta and 13 Jbeta primers. The data were produced by immunoSEQ multiplex PCR, yet TCRdb's version contains in-frame clones alone and is incomplete. The sample consists of some 130,000 clones, over 70% of them appearing once. Whole-study results and caveats: Earlier analysis found most TCR beta V segments productive about 87% or about 30% of the time.

Sequencing was carried out using PBMCs. The sequence came from a man aged 40-49 years in good health and CMV-seronegative. V and J are TRBV7-2 and TRBJ1-2, with D tentatively TRBD1 (5 bases). The CDR3 DNA reads TGTGCCAGCAGCTTAATAGCGGGGGAGGTTGGCTACACCTTC. Its translation is CASSLIAGEVGYTF.